This T cell receptor (beta chain) was observed in a study of radiation and T cells in renal cell carcinoma. Time point of the sample: blood 4 weeks post-SBRT, at nephrectomy. The sample's treatment: 15 Gy SBRT to primary tumor, nephrectomy 4 weeks later. The assay was immunoSEQ multiplex PCR, and TCRdb's table has in-frame clones only and misses some. The sample has around 170,000 clones; around 89% are singletons. The CDR3 runs to 12 residues. The ends were cut back, 0 bases at V and 3 bases at J, with 6 bases in the middle. Germline assignment: CDR1 SQVTM and CDR2 ANQGSEA. The chain recombines TRBV29-1 with TRBJ2-7; a possible D gene is TRBD2 (5 bases). The sequenced sample was blood, obtained from a patient whose treatment included radiotherapy and nephrectomy. This receptor was identified in a woman aged 45-65 years with renal cell carcinoma. This CDR3 is CSVEDRGYEQYF. CDR3 DNA sequence: TGCAGCGTTGAAGATCGGGGCTACGAGCAGTACTTC.